Detailed here is one T cell receptor beta chain. Which antigen it targets is not known. Per-nucleotide qualities are absent, and no much larger clonotype sits a single base away. The data were taken from a study of cytomegalovirus exposure and HLA in healthy donors (TCRdb year 2017). About the investigation overall: An earlier analysis of some 600 of the donors reported under 300 Gb of sequence data and around 110 million unique TCR beta sequences obtained from about 179 million T cells. About 300 gigabases of sequencing data and approximately 91 million unique TCR sequences made up an early release that covered some 640 HLA-typed donors. Of the roughly 400 genotyped donors, more than 75% were placed in the genetic ancestry cluster associated with self-reported Caucasian donors. The study aimed to test whether signatures of past pathogen exposure could be identified by cataloging public T cell receptors. The T cell repertoires of several hundred subjects were profiled by immunosequencing and related to cytomegalovirus serostatus. In addition to the first cohort of about 650 subjects, a separate validation cohort of about 120 different subjects was used. The study combined high-throughput TCR immunosequencing, statistical association of individual TCRs with disease status, and machine learning to predict cytomegalovirus infection status. To study patterns of TCR occurrence, a later analysis re-analyzed previously published TCR beta repertoires from 600 to 750 donors and added high-resolution HLA genotyping. Rather than drawing on any new phenotypic data, the later analysis identified candidate immune exposures from TCR beta sequences and the way those sequences occurred across donors. An earlier analysis of approximately 640 of the donors applied high-throughput TCR beta sequencing to assess whether each TCR beta V gene segment acted as functional or pseudogenic. Donor age, sex, ethnicity and CMV serostatus were compiled alongside the repertoire data. A later genetic analysis took genome-wide SNP genotypes for about 65% of the roughly 670 donors and used that subset as a discovery cohort. All discovery cohort repertoires had been generated using a single sequencing platform. Both class I and class II loci were covered by HLA typing, at four-digit resolution. Typing coverage varied by locus: 629-630 donors for A, B, C, DRB1 and DQB1; 500 to 550 for DQA1; about 600 for DPA1; fewer than 480 for DPB1. Five DR-DQ haplotypes were treated as single units for association and clustering because of strong linkage in the cohort. Among 398 genotyped donors of the cohort, an average of around 250,000 unique TCR beta nucleotide sequences was sequenced per donor, of which about 18% were non-productive.

The cohort was made up of roughly 670 healthy bone marrow donors. All cohort members were sampled while nominally healthy, although unrecorded immune exposures were likely present. The donor tested CMV seropositive, placing the donor among the 290 or so seropositive members of the cohort. Every donor gave a peripheral blood sample, and the peripheral blood mononuclear cells from that sample were used for TCR beta sequencing. The Qiagen DNeasy Blood Extraction Kit was used to extract genomic DNA from the blood cell samples. General findings and caveats noted by the study authors: The study gave a list of some 150 TCR beta chains associated with cytomegalovirus. Specific HLA alleles were associated with over 15,000 TCR beta sequences at a false discovery rate of 0.05 in a later analysis. Because some donors lacked HLA typing at each locus, the association tests relied only on the typed subset. Because counts were too low, seventeen rarely observed V segments, including chromosome 9 orphons, were left out of the earlier analysis of a few hundred of the donors. A later analysis reported that several top co-occurrence clusters appeared linked to parvovirus B19, influenza, CMV and Epstein-Barr virus. A further reported finding was that TCR beta sequences accurately predicted the HLA-A and HLA-B alleles for most subjects in the first cohort. Immune exposure information for the cohort was limited to CMV serostatus. When HLA alleles, especially DR and DQ, strongly co-occurred, attributing TCR associations to individual alleles was difficult. A later analysis found that HLA-associated TCR beta chains were more clonally expanded and had lower generation probabilities than equally common non-associated chains. Compared with the approximately 720-donor mean, donors in an Asian-associated ancestry cluster had fewer N-insertions in productive TCRs, according to a later genetic analysis. Some IMGT-functional V segments, including TRBV6-2 and TRBV6-3, could not be told apart with the 87-base-pair reads, so those segments were excluded. Linkage disequilibrium might explain the correlated functional status among segregating V segments, but an unknown experimental factor could not be excluded. In an earlier analysis of about 600 of the donors, most TCR beta V segments appeared in productive rearrangements about 90% or about 30% of the time, broadly matching IMGT annotations. In a later analysis, the rate of TCR association differed among HLA loci, with DRB1 alleles having the most associated TCRs and HLA-C alleles having the fewest. A later analysis found that most CMV-associated TCR beta chains appeared HLA-restricted, with HLA associations seemingly driven largely by CMV exposure. Three of the identified cytomegalovirus-associated TCR beta chains were confirmed in vitro to be specific for cytomegalovirus antigens. The classifier was reported to diagnose cytomegalovirus status with high specificity and sensitivity in both the original cohort and the validation cohort. In this cohort, only TCR beta chains were sequenced, and detectable features were limited by the absence of alpha or paired-chain data. Roughly uniform sequencing depth across donors was assumed in presence/absence analyses, although this assumption may not hold. Most TCR sequences were observed very rarely across donors, whereas some public TCRs were present in many individuals. An association between a missense DCLRE1C variant and V-gene and J-gene trimming of TCR beta chains was found in a later genetic analysis and replicated in an independent cohort. A group of highly shared sequence variants was considered likely to be a technical artifact of the sequencing pipeline. It was suggested by the authors that the approach could potentially be generalized to other disease states and immunological phenotypes.

The germline V gene encodes CDR1 SGHKS and CDR2 YYEKEE (reference sequence). The V end gives up 3 bases and the J end 3 bases, leaving 8 bases in the junction not matched to a gene. There are 16 amino acids in the CDR3, from cysteine to phenylalanine inclusive. Solely the CDR3 DNA is kept, with 48 bases framed from the first base. Library generation was performed with the immunoSEQ multiplex PCR assay. For the multiplex PCR, a mixture combining 60 forward primers for TCR Vbeta segments and 13 reverse primers for TCR Jbeta segments was used. A multiplex PCR assay on genomic DNA amplified the CDR3 region of rearranged TCR beta genes. On the Illumina HiSeq System, the amplified TCR beta libraries were sequenced as 87-base-pair reads. The paper's data handling went like this. In a later analysis, approximately 74 million unique TCR beta chains were counted across the roughly 610 repertoires, and roughly 11 million of these chains were shared by at least two donors. To remove PCR and sequencing errors, raw reads were error-corrected and collapsed into unique sequences using a nearest-neighbor algorithm that merged closely related sequences. To assign V, D and J gene segments, CDR3 sequences were aligned to IMGT reference sequences. Each retained sequence needed at least a six-nucleotide match to both a V gene segment and a J gene segment. Rearrangements were classified as productive when the CDR3 lacked stop codons and remained in frame with V and J, and all other rearrangements were classified as non-productive. CDR3 was defined according to IMGT convention as the region running from the second conserved V-encoded cysteine to the conserved J-encoded phenylalanine. Sequences without an unambiguous match to a single V gene segment were excluded from the earlier analysis of several hundred of the donors. An earlier analysis of several hundred of the donors classified V segments as functional when productive rearrangements were above 56.7% and as segregating when the standard deviation between donors was above 5%. A statistical classification framework was built to diagnose cytomegalovirus status from the catalog of TCR beta chain sequences. A later analysis assigned V and J genes by comparing TCR nucleotide sequences with IMGT/GENE-DB human TR gene sequences. The TCRdist pipeline was used in a later analysis to assign CDR3 sequences and most-parsimonious VDJ recombination scenarios. In a later analysis, each TCR beta chain was defined by its CDR3 amino acid sequence together with its V-gene family, and reads lacking a unique V-gene family were excluded. In a later analysis, fewer than 650 highly shared, low-generation-probability nucleotide sequences were removed to address suspected cross-contamination and a sequencing artifact. In a later analysis, a clonal expansion index for each public chain was calculated from normalized within-repertoire ranks of inferred template counts. Generation probabilities in a later analysis came from a VDJ recombination model fitted to out-of-frame rearrangements, and those results were checked against IGoR. A later analysis scored TCR-TCR, TCR-HLA and TCR-CMV co-occurrence with hypergeometric tests, applying a repertoire-size bias correction to TCR pairs. False discovery rates were estimated in a later analysis by permuting HLA or CMV assignments 20 times. In a later analysis, co-occurring TCRs were grouped with DBSCAN, and TCRdist sequence similarity was added when clustering was performed within HLA-allele-positive subsets. For co-occurrence clustering, repertoires with fewer than 30,000 or more than 120,000 public chains were excluded, along with several repertoires with anomalous nucleotide sharing. TCRdb stores this immuneACCESS table with in-frame sequences only. Part of the clones is absent; in the studies checked, under half of the shortfall reflects unresolved V genes, and no reason is known for the rest. D and trimming were read from the DNA, whereas the V and J calls and clone size are those reported in that table. Recorded for this sample are roughly 150,000 clones; roughly 80% of them occurred a single time. Roughly 4% of the sample belongs to the ten largest clones.

The V and J genes are TRBV5-5 and TRBJ2-5; TRBD1 aligns with 10 central bases. Sequencing was carried out using PBMCs. This TCR was sampled from a woman aged 35 to 49 in good health and CMV-seropositive. The CDR3 has the sequence CASSSISGTGEETQYF. Read as DNA, the sequence is TGTGCCAGCAGCTCCATCTCGGGGACAGGGGAAGAGACCCAGTACTTC.